This passage covers 26 T cell receptor beta chains from one sample sequenced in a study of T cells in localized non-small cell lung cancer (dated by TCRdb to 2020 to 2021). The library was made by the immunoSEQ multiplex PCR assay. In TCRdb, the immuneACCESS table is reduced to in-frame sequences with V and J assigned. These tables do not hold every clone; where another copy was compared, an unresolved V gene accounts for under half, and the others remain unexplained. This sample comprises 75,000 to 85,000 clones, around 82% of them detected only once. Together, the top ten hold 9.5% of the sample. Material: peripheral blood, obtained before any cancer treatment. Receptor source: a female donor over 55 with stage I lung adenocarcinoma.

The V call is TRBV19, the J call TRBJ1-5; D remains ambiguous. Germline CDR1 reads LNHDA; CDR2 reads SQIVND (reference sequence). The CDR3 length is 15 residues. Trimming took 7 bases from V and 2 from J, leaving 15 bases between them. CDR3 sequence reads: CASITNSGGNQPQHF. The CDR3 region has the DNA TGTGCCAGTATTACAAATTCCGGCGGCAATCAGCCCCAGCATTTT.

This clone was seen just once. The gene calls are TRBV5-6 and TRBJ1-1; tentatively, D is TRBD1 (6 bases). Trimming took 1 base from V and 5 from J, leaving 15 bases between them. CDR1 SGHDT and CDR2 YYEEEE come from the germline V gene. This CDR3 has 15 residues. CDR3 in DNA: TGTGCCAGCAGCTTGAACTTTTTCACAGGGACTGAAGCTTTCTTT. Its protein is CASSLNFFTGTEAFF.

The rearrangement joins TRBV6-1 to TRBJ2-1, with D uncertain. CDR3 length equals 10 residues. The germline CDR1 and CDR2 sequences are MNHNS and SASEGT. Trimming took off 10 bases at V and 10 bases at J, with 11 bases between the two ends. The CDR3 loop reads CATAFGEQFF. As DNA, the CDR3 is TGTGCCACCGCCTTTGGAGAGCAGTTCTTC.

The chain has TRBV5-1 and TRBJ2-2; 7 bases fit TRBD2. Germline-derived CDR1 and CDR2 are SGHRS and YFSETQ. The CDR3 has 16 residues. Trimming took 1 base from V and 0 from J; bases not matched to a gene: 3. CDR3: CASSLMAGANTGELFF. The CDR3, as DNA: TGCGCCAGCAGCTTGATGGCGGGAGCGAACACCGGGGAGCTGTTTTTT.

This clone occurred once. V is TRBV19 and J is TRBJ1-2, with D maybe TRBD1 (5 bases). The V and J ends lost 4 bases and 4 bases respectively, with 10 bases between them. Per germline, CDR1 LNHDA and CDR2 SQIVND (reference sequence). This CDR3 is 13 amino acids long. The CDR3 nucleotides are TGTGCCAGTAGTAAGACAGCAGTCTATGGCTACACCTTC. This encodes CASSKTAVYGYTF.

This clone was seen only a few times. The chain carries TRBV28 and TRBJ2-1, with a possible D match to TRBD2 (5 bases). CDR1 is MDHEN, CDR2 SYDVKM, per germline. The CDR3 totals 12 residues. With 2 bases removed from V and 7 bases from J, the gap between germline ends came to 6 bases. In nucleotides, the CDR3 is TGTGCCAGCAGTTTAAGAGGGAATGAGCAGTTCTTC. Its protein is CASSLRGNEQFF.

The gene calls are TRBV9 and TRBJ2-2; TRBD1 aligns across 8 bases. The CDR3 runs 16 residues. Germline V gives CDR1 SGDLS, CDR2 YYNGEE. V dropped 3 bases and J dropped 2; count of bases not matched to a gene: 6. The CDR3 sequence: CASSGPGQGNTGELFF. The CDR3 DNA reads TGTGCCAGCAGCGGACCAGGACAGGGAAACACCGGGGAGCTGTTTTTT.

V and J are TRBV5-5 and TRBJ1-1; D not certain. The V end lost 2 bases, the J end lost 3 bases, and 14 bases lay between the germline ends. The CDR3 contains 15 residues. Germline V CDR1 and CDR2: SGHKS, YYEKEE (reference sequence). The CDR3 here is CASSLSGIGYTEAFF. Written as DNA, the CDR3 is TGTGCCAGCAGCTTATCAGGAATAGGGTACACTGAAGCTTTCTTT.

V and J are TRBV5-1 and TRBJ2-1, with D tentatively TRBD1 (6 bases). CDR1 and CDR2 from the germline V gene are SGHRS and YFSETQ. V was clipped by 4 bases and J by 2 bases, with 10 bases between them. The CDR3 has 14 amino acids. The CDR3 loop reads CASSRGGTYNEQFF. CDR3 DNA sequence: TGCGCCAGCAGCCGAGGGGGAACCTACAATGAGCAGTTCTTC.

The CDR3 DNA sequence: TGTGCCAGTAGCAGCGAGCATAGCACAGATACGCAGTATTTT. Its translation: CASSSEHSTDTQYF. The chain combines TRBV19 with TRBJ2-3, with no clear D. Trimming removed 6 bases from V and 0 bases from J, with 10 bases in between. The CDR3 loop spans 14 amino acids. Germline CDR1 is LNHDA and CDR2 is SQIVND (reference sequence).

This clone has just one count. V is TRBV7-8 and J is TRBJ1-6; D is uncertain. This CDR3 contains 14 residues. CDR1 and CDR2 (germline): SGHVS, FQNEAQ. Trimming stripped 1 base from V and 7 bases from J, with 8 bases between. The CDR3 bases are TGTGCCAGCAGCTTAGGAATAGAAAATTCACCCCTCCACTTT. It translates to CASSLGIENSPLHF.

The genes are TRBV30 and TRBJ1-1; unclear D gene. This CDR3 is 12 amino acids long. Germline V gene data show CDR1 as GTSNPN and CDR2 as SVGIG (reference sequence). Deletions cut 4 bases from V and 3 bases from J, with 9 bases between. As DNA, the CDR3 is TGTGCCTGGATCCAGACGGACACTGAAGCTTTCTTT. This gives the protein CAWIQTDTEAFF.

This sequence joins TRBV28 and TRBJ1-5, with TRBD1 identical over 10 bases. The CDR3 length is 18 residues. Germline lookup yields CDR1 MDHEN and CDR2 SYDVKM. The junction had 14 bases not matched to a gene; V was cut back by 6 bases and J by 3 bases. CDR3 DNA sequence: TGTGCCAGCAGAGACCATAGGACAGGGGGGATTTACAATCAGCCCCAGCATTTT. Translated: CASRDHRTGGIYNQPQHF.

The J gene is TRBJ2-1, the V gene TRBV5-6; D gene uncertain. This CDR3 is 11 amino acids long. Germline CDR1 SGHDT, CDR2 YYEEEE. V gave up 0 bases and J gave up 8 bases, with 3 bases separating them. This CDR3 reads CASSLGYEQFF. The CDR3 DNA follows: TGTGCCAGCAGCTTGGGGTATGAGCAGTTCTTC. Combining the CDR3 with reference TRBV5-6 and TRBJ2-1 gives the whole variable domain DAGVTQSPTHLIKTRGQQVTLRCSPKSGHDTVSWYQQALGQGPQFIFQYYEEEERQRGNFPDRFSGHQFPNYSSELNVNALLLGDSALYLCASSLGYEQFFGPGTRLTVL.

The table lists this clone with a count of one. This specimen includes other DNA sequences encoding the same CDR3. CDR3 coding DNA: TGTGCCAGCAGCTTAAGGGATCCTGGGGCCAACGTCCTGACTTTC. Translation gives CASSLRDPGANVLTF. The chain links TRBV13 to TRBJ2-6; unclear D gene. Germline V CDR1 and CDR2: PRHDT, FYEKMQ (reference sequence). Trimming took off 2 bases at V and 2 bases at J, with 7 bases between the two ends. The CDR3 is made up of 15 amino acids.

The V call is TRBV19, the J call TRBJ2-7; D perhaps matches TRBD1 (5 bases). Germline V gives CDR1 LNHDA, CDR2 SQIVND (reference sequence). Trimming removed 1 base from V and 0 bases from J, with 13 bases in between. The CDR3 sequence is 16 residues long. CDR3 sequence (DNA): TGTGCCAGTAGTATAGCCCCCGACAGTGCCTCCTACGAGCAGTACTTC. Residues: CASSIAPDSASYEQYF.

The chain carries TRBV6-5 and TRBJ1-5, with D perhaps matching TRBD1 (6 bases). The CDR3 runs 15 residues. Germline CDR1 is MNHEY and CDR2 is SVGAGI. Trimming shortened V by 3 bases and J by 3 bases, and 12 bases separated the two germline ends. The CDR3 loop is CASSYGGANNQPQHF. The CDR3 coding sequence is TGTGCCAGCAGTTATGGGGGGGCGAACAATCAGCCCCAGCATTTT.

This chain links TRBV9 with TRBJ1-1; 10 nucleotides match TRBD1. The junction had 8 bases not matched to a gene; V was cut back by 4 bases and J by 11 bases. This CDR3 contains 13 residues. Germline-derived CDR1 and CDR2 are SGDLS and YYNGEE. This chain's CDR3 is CASSTRPGQGAFF. CDR3 bases: TGTGCCAGCAGCACTCGTCCGGGACAGGGGGCTTTCTTT.

The V and J genes are TRBV2 and TRBJ1-2; 8 bases are shared with TRBD1. This CDR3 region has 15 residues. Germline V CDR1 and CDR2: SNHLY, FYNNEI. The V segment lost 2 bases and the J segment 0 bases; nucleotides outside the gene matches: 2. CDR3 residues: CASSERTGPNYGYTF. The CDR3 DNA reads as TGTGCCAGCAGTGAAAGGACAGGGCCTAACTATGGCTACACCTTC. Based on the CDR3 plus reference TRBV2 and TRBJ1-2, the full variable domain is EPEVTQTPSHQVTQMGQEVILRCVPISNHLYFYWYRQILGQKVEFLVSFYNNEISEKSEIFDDQFSVERPDGSNFTLKIRSTKLEDSAMYFCASSERTGPNYGYTFGSGTRLTVV.

The chain employs TRBV27 and TRBJ1-2, with 9 bases that match TRBD1. The junction had 13 bases not matched to a gene; V was cut back by 6 bases and J by 11 bases. The CDR3 sequence is 14 residues long. Germline V gives CDR1 MNHEY, CDR2 SMNVEV (reference sequence). In nucleotides, the CDR3 is TGTGCCAGCAGACCAACAGGGGGCCCGCTGCGGTACACCTTC. This translates into CASRPTGGPLRYTF.

V gene TRBV7-8 combines with J gene TRBJ2-5; TRBD2 is a possible D gene (5 bases). The CDR3 is 14 amino acids. V lost 6 bases and J lost 5, with 16 bases in between. Germline V gives CDR1 SGHVS, CDR2 FQNEAQ. The CDR3 sequence: CASSLVRRGETQYF. The CDR3 DNA reads as TGTGCCAGCAGTCTAGTCCGGAGAGGGGAGACCCAGTACTTC.

J is TRBJ2-3 and V is TRBV11-2; TRBD2 aligns across 10 bases. Looked up from germline, CDR1 is SGHAT and CDR2 is FQNNGV. After removal of 0 bases from V and 5 bases from J, the junction contained 8 bases not matched to a gene. CDR3 length: 17 amino acids. In DNA, the CDR3 is TGTGCCAGCAGCTTAGAATGGCAGCGGGGGGGAAAAGATACGCAGTATTTT. Its protein is CASSLEWQRGGKDTQYF.

The chain carries TRBV29-1 and TRBJ2-7, with a tentative D call TRBD2 (6 bases). The ends were cut back, 8 bases at V and 1 base at J, with 15 bases in the middle. From germline, CDR1 is SQVTM and CDR2 ANQGSEA. The CDR3 contains 13 residues. The CDR3 sequence is CSTSGRHSYEQYF. DNA for the CDR3: TGCAGCACTTCCGGGAGACATTCCTACGAGCAGTACTTC.

The chain links TRBV15 to TRBJ2-5; D is possibly TRBD1 or TRBD2 (5 bases each). Germline V CDR1 and CDR2: LNHNV, YYDKDF (reference sequence). With 5 bases removed from V and 5 bases from J, the gap between germline ends came to 12 bases. The CDR3 has 13 residues. The CDR3: CATSPGARETQYF. DNA of the CDR3: TGTGCCACCAGCCCCGGGGCTCGGGAGACCCAGTACTTC.

The chain links TRBV9 to TRBJ2-7, with 9 positions matching TRBD2. V was pared by 4 bases and J by 7 bases, with 15 bases of the junction left unmatched. CDR1 and CDR2 from the germline V gene are SGDLS and YYNGEE. This CDR3 has 16 amino acids. The CDR3 is CASSRGETSGLEEQYF. CDR3 bases: TGTGCCAGCAGCCGTGGGGAGACTAGCGGTTTAGAAGAGCAGTACTTC.

A single count supports this clone. This sequence joins TRBV28 and TRBJ2-5; D might be TRBD2 (5 bases). The V end was cut by 4 bases, the J end by 5 bases, with 20 bases between. Germline V gene lookup returns CDR1 MDHEN and CDR2 SYDVKM. This CDR3 has 16 residues. The CDR3 nucleotides read TGTGCCAGCAGTTGGGAACTATGGCGGGTACGGGAGACCCAGTACTTC. This codes for CASSWELWRVRETQYF.